The clone carrying this TCR beta chain has only a few counts. The data belong to a study of T-cell reconstitution after alpha-beta-depleted transplantation in children. The CDR3 is 16 amino acids. V lost 6 bases to trimming and J lost 0 bases, with 14 bases between them. Preparation of the TCRbeta library involved a method that used unique molecular identifiers. TCRdb recomputed calls from the PCR reads with MiXCR, one row per CDR3 protein. The sample has a few hundred thousand distinct CDR3 sequences, about an eighth seen once. The TCR was taken from a human donor who donated a stem cell graft to a child with combined immunodeficiency. The sequencing used PBMCs from the stem cell graft donor, collected from the stem cell graft. V and J are TRBV12-3 or TRBV12-4 and TRBJ1-4, with D possibly TRBD1 on 6 matching bases. Here the CDR3 DNA reads TGTGCCAGCAGCCAAACAGGGCCAGCAACTAATGAAAAACTGTTTTTT. It specifies CASSQTGPATNEKLFF.